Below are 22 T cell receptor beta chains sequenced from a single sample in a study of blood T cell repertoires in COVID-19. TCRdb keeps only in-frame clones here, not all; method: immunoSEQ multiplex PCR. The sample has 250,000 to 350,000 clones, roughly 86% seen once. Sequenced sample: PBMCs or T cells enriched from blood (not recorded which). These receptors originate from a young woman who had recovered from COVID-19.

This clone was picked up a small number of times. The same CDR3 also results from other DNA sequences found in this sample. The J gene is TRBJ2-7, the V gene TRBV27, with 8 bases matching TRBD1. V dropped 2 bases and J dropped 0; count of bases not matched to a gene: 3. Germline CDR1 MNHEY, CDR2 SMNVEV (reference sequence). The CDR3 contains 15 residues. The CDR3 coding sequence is TGTGCCAGCAGTTTACTCGGACAGGGCTCCTACGAGCAGTACTTC. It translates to CASSLLGQGSYEQYF.

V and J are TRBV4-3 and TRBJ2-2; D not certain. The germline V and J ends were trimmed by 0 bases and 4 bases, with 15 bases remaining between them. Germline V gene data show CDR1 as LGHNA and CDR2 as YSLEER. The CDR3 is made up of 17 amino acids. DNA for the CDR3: TGCGCCAGCAGCCAAGATCCGATAGGCTGGGCCACCGGGGAGCTGTTTTTT. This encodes CASSQDPIGWATGELFF.

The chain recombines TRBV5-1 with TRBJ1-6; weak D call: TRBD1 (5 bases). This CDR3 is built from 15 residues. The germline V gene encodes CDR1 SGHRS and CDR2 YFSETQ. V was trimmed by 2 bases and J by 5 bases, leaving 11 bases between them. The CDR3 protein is CASSFRSGDNSPLHF. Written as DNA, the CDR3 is TGCGCCAGCAGCTTCCGGTCGGGGGATAATTCACCCCTCCACTTT.

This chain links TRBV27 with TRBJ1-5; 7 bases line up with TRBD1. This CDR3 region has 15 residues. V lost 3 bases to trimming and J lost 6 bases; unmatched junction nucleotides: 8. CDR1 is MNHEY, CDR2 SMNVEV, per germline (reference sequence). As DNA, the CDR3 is TGTGCCAGCAGTTTGGGGCAGGGGGTCGTTCAGCCCCAGCATTTT. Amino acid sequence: CASSLGQGVVQPQHF.

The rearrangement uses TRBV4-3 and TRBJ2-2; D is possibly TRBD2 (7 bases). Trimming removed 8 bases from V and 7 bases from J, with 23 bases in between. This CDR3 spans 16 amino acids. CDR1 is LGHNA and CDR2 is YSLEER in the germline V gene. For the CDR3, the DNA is TGCGCCAGCCGAAAGGCCCGGGGGGCGCTTGTCGGGGAGCTGTTTTTT. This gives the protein CASRKARGALVGELFF.

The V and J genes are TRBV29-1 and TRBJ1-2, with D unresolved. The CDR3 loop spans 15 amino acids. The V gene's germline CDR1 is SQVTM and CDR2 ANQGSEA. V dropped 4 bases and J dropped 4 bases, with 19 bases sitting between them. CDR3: CSVGIRGGGSYGYTF. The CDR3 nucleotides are TGCAGCGTTGGGATCCGAGGCGGCGGCAGCTATGGCTACACCTTC.

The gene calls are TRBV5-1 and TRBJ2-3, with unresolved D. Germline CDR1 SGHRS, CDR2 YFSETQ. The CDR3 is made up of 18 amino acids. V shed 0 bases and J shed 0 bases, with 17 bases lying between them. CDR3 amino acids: CASSLGAVGFSSTDTQYF. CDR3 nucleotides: TGCGCCAGCAGCTTGGGCGCAGTCGGGTTCTCTAGCACAGATACGCAGTATTTT.

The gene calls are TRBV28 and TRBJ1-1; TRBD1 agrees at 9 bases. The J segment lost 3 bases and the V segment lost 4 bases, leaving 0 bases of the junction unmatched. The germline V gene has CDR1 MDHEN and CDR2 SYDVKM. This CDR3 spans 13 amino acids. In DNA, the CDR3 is TGTGCCAGCAGTTGGACAGGGGACACTGAAGCTTTCTTT. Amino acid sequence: CASSWTGDTEAFF.

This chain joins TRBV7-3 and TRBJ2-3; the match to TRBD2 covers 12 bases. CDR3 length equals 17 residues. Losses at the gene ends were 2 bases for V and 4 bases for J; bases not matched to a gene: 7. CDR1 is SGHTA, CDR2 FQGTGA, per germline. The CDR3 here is CASSLVASGGAADTQYF. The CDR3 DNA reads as TGTGCCAGCAGCTTAGTGGCTAGCGGGGGGGCCGCAGATACGCAGTATTTT.

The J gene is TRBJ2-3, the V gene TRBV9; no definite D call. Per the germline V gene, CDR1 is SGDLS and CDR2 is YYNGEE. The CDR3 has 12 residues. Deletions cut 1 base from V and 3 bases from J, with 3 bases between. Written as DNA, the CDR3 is TGTGCCAGCAGCGTAATAACAGATACGCAGTATTTT. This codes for CASSVITDTQYF. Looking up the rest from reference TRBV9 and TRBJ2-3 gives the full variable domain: DSGVTQTPKHLITATGQRVTLRCSPRSGDLSVYWYQQSLDQGLQFLIQYYNGEERAKGNILERFSAQQFPDLHSELNLSSLELGDSALYFCASSVITDTQYFGPGTRLTVL.

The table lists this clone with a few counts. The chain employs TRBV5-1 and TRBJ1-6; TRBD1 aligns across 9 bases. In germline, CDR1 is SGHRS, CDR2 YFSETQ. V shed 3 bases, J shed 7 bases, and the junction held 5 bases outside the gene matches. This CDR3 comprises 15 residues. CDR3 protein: CASSWGQGRNSPLHF. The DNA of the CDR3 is TGCGCCAGCAGCTGGGGACAGGGTCGGAATTCACCCCTCCACTTT.

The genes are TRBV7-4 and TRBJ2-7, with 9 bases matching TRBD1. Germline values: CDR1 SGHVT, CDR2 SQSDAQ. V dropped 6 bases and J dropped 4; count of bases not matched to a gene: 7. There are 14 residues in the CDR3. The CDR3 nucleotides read TGTGCCAGCAGACAAGGACAGGGGATATACGAGCAGTACTTC. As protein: CASRQGQGIYEQYF.

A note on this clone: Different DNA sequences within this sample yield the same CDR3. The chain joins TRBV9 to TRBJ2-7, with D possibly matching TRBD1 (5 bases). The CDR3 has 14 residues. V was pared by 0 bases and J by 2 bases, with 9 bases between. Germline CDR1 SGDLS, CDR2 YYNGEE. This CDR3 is CASSVGAGTYEQYF. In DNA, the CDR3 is TGTGCCAGCAGCGTAGGGGCAGGGACCTACGAGCAGTACTTC.

CDR3 coding DNA: TGTGCCAGCAGTCAGGGAATCGGGGCCAAAAACATTCAGTACTTC. Translation: CASSQGIGAKNIQYF. The chain combines TRBV6-5 with TRBJ2-4; possible D gene TRBD1, 5 bases. Germline V gene data show CDR1 as MNHEY and CDR2 as SVGAGI. This CDR3 region has 15 residues. Trimming shortened V by 5 bases and J by 1 base, and 12 bases separated the two germline ends.

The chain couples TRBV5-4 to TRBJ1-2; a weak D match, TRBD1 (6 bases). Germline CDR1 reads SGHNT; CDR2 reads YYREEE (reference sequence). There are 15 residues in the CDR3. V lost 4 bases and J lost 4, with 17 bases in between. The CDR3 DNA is TGTGCCAGCAGCGGCCGGGACACCCGGATCTATGGCTACACCTTC. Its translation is CASSGRDTRIYGYTF.

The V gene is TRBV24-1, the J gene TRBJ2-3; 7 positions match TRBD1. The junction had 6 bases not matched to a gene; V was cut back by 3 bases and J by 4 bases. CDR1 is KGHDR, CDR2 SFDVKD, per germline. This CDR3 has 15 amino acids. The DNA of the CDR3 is TGTGCCACCAGTGATCCTCGACAGGGCGCAGATACGCAGTATTTT. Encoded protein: CATSDPRQGADTQYF.

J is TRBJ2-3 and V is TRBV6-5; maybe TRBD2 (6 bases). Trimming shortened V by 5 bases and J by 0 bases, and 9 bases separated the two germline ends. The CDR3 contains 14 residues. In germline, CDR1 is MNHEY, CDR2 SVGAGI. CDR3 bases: TGTGCCAGCAGTCGGGCGGGGAGCACAGATACGCAGTATTTT. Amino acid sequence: CASSRAGSTDTQYF.

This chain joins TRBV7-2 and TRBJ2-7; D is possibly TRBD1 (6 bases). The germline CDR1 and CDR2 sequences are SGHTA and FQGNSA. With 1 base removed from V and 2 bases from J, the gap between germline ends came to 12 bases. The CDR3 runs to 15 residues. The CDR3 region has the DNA TGTGCCAGCAGCTTAGTGGGTCAGGGGACCTACGAGCAGTACTTC. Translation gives CASSLVGQGTYEQYF.

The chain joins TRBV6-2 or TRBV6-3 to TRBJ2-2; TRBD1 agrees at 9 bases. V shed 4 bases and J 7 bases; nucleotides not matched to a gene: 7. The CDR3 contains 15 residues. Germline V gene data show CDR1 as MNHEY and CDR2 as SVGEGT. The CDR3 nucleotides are TGTGCCAGCAGTTCGGGACAGGGAGCGATCGGGGAGCTGTTTTTT. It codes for CASSSGQGAIGELFF.

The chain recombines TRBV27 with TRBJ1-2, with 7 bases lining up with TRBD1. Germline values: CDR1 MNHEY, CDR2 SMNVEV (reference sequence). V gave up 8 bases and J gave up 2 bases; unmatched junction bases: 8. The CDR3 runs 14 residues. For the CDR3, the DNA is TGTGCCAGCGGACGACAGGGAAGGAACTATGGCTACACCTTC. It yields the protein CASGRQGRNYGYTF.

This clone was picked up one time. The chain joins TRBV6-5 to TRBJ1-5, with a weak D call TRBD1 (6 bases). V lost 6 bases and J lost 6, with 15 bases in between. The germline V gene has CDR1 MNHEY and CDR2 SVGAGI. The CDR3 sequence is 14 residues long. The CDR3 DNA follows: TGTGCCAGCAGGGGGGCAGGGCGCCTTCAGCCCCAGCATTTT. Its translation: CASRGAGRLQPQHF.

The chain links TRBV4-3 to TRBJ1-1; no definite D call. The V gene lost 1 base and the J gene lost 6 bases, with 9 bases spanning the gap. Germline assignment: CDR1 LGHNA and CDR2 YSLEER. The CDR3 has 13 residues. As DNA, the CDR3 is TGCGCCAGCAGCCAAGCCTTTAGTTCTGAAGCTTTCTTT. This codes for CASSQAFSSEAFF.